The clone carrying this TCR beta chain has only one observation. In the source study's methods: Amplifying reference gene primers gave estimates of nucleated cell counts. Clones were sequenced by immunoSEQ multiplex PCR, and TCRdb holds only the in-frame ones, with some missing. V and J calls and clone size are as listed in that table; D and trimming were resolved from the DNA. Altogether about 670,000 clones are present, 85% to 90% being singletons, with the ten largest covering around 0.3%. The record originates from a study of blood T cell repertoires in COVID-19. CDR1 and CDR2 (germline): SNHLY, FYNNEI. This CDR3 spans 14 amino acids. Trimming at V came to 2 bases and at J to 3 bases, leaving 3 bases not matched to a gene.

V usage is TRBV2 and J usage is TRBJ2-7; 8 bases agree with TRBD1. The source material was peripheral blood. This TCR derives from a woman younger than 30 with acute or convalescent COVID-19. CDR3 sequence (DNA): TGTGCCAGCAGTGAACTGACAGGGGTCTACGAGCAGTACTTC. It is translated as CASSELTGVYEQYF. Full variable domain (outside the CDR3, taken from reference TRBV2 and TRBJ2-7): EPEVTQTPSHQVTQMGQEVILRCVPISNHLYFYWYRQILGQKVEFLVSFYNNEISEKSEIFDDQFSVERPDGSNFTLKIRSTKLEDSAMYFCASSELTGVYEQYFGPGTRLTVT.